This T cell receptor beta chain emerged from a study of blood T cell repertoires in COVID-19. Study-wide background: The study drew acute and convalescent COVID-19 samples from the United States, Italy and Spain.

Per the authors' pipeline: Nucleated cell counts were estimated from reference gene primer amplification. This table comes from immunoSEQ multiplex PCR, and its TCRdb copy is limited to in-frame clones, with some not included. V and J calls and clone size are those listed in that table; D and trimming were worked out from the DNA. Among 400,000 to 450,000 clones listed, approximately 90% were seen once. The sequence was collected from a woman aged 35 to 49 with COVID-19, enrolled during active disease. Input material: peripheral blood.

The CDR3 loop is CASSSTTEFRPNYGYTF. For the CDR3, the DNA is TGCGCCAGCAGCTCTACGACAGAATTTCGACCTAACTATGGCTACACCTTC. This chain uses TRBV5-1 with TRBJ1-2, with TRBD1 as a possible D gene (5 bases). Germline values: CDR1 SGHRS, CDR2 YFSETQ. The CDR3 sequence is 17 residues long. Trimming took off 3 bases at V and 0 bases at J, with 18 bases between the two ends.